This T cell receptor (beta chain) was identified during a study of blood T cell repertoires in COVID-19. Measured with immunoSEQ multiplex PCR; TCRdb has only the in-frame clones, and not every one. Among 300,000 to 450,000 clones listed, 88% were seen once. Germline V gene lookup returns CDR1 MNHEY and CDR2 SMNVEV (reference sequence). Trimming took 2 bases from V and 6 from J, leaving 17 bases between them. The CDR3 consists of 16 residues. This clonotype was obtained from a woman aged 18-29 years who had recovered from COVID-19. V is TRBV27 and J is TRBJ2-1; perhaps TRBD1 as D (6 bases). The sample taken for sequencing was PBMCs or T cells enriched from blood (not recorded which). The CDR3 DNA is TGTGCCAGCAGTTTAACGGGACAAGGTCTGGGCAATGAGCAGTTCTTC. This codes for CASSLTGQGLGNEQFF.